The 10 T cell receptor beta chains presented below share a single source sample, sequenced in a study of beta chain features in type 1 diabetes. Sequencing targeted expressed TCRB transcripts, as all isolated RNA had been reverse transcribed. Generated by immunoSEQ multiplex PCR, the TCRdb table keeps only in-frame clones and is missing some. The sample lists hundreds of thousands of clones; around 12% were seen once. The sample was naive CD4+ T cells from blood. The receptors here all came from a man younger than 30 in good health.

This clone has only a few counts. The rearrangement links TRBV30 to TRBJ2-2; D is perhaps TRBD2 (6 bases). CDR3 length: 15 residues. The germline CDR1 and CDR2 sequences are GTSNPN and SVGIG (reference sequence). Trimming stripped 5 bases from V and 1 base from J, with 14 bases between. DNA of the CDR3: TGTGCCTGGCCCGGGGGAGGAATGAACACCGGGGAGCTGTTTTTT. Encoded protein: CAWPGGGMNTGELFF.

This clone turned up a few times. The chain is built from TRBV7-2 and TRBJ2-7; 10 bases match TRBD2. This CDR3 comprises 15 residues. Looked up from germline, CDR1 is SGHTA and CDR2 is FQGNSA. The V segment lost 4 bases and the J segment 1 base; nucleotides outside the gene matches: 4. CDR3 residues: CASSSTSGPSYEQYF. CDR3 coding DNA: TGTGCCAGCAGCTCGACTAGCGGGCCTTCCTACGAGCAGTACTTC.

This clone was detected a few times. V usage is TRBV5-4 and J usage is TRBJ2-1; D gene uncertain. CDR1 SGHNT and CDR2 YYREEE come from the germline V gene (reference sequence). The CDR3 contains 15 residues. V lost 0 bases and J 0 bases, leaving 7 bases between the germline ends. The DNA of the CDR3 is TGTGCCAGCAGCTTGGAGACATACTCCTACAATGAGCAGTTCTTC. The encoded protein is CASSLETYSYNEQFF.

A few counts support this clone. The chain uses TRBV13 and TRBJ2-3; possibly TRBD1 for D (6 bases). CDR1 PRHDT and CDR2 FYEKMQ come from the germline V gene (reference sequence). The CDR3 has 12 amino acids. Trimming stripped 4 bases from V and 13 bases from J, with 15 bases between. Here the CDR3 DNA reads TGTGCCAGCAGCTCAGCCGGGACACCGAAGTATTTT. This gives the protein CASSSAGTPKYF.

CDR3 protein: CASSVAGDYGYTF. The DNA for the CDR3 is TGTGCCAGCAGCGTAGCAGGGGACTATGGCTACACCTTC. This chain links TRBV9 with TRBJ1-2; the D gene is possibly TRBD1 (6 bases). V was cut by 0 bases and J by 3 bases, with 6 bases left in between. Germline loops: CDR1 SGDLS, CDR2 YYNGEE. The CDR3 extends over 13 amino acids.

The chain has TRBV5-4 and TRBJ2-7, with 9 bases that match TRBD1. CDR1 and CDR2 from the germline V gene are SGHNT and YYREEE (reference sequence). The CDR3 has 15 amino acids. Unmatched junction bases numbered 3, after V lost 0 bases and J lost 2 bases. CDR3 nucleotides: TGTGCCAGCAGCTTGGGACAGGGGGTAGCCTACGAGCAGTACTTC. Its translation is CASSLGQGVAYEQYF.

This clone was observed a handful of times. This chain connects TRBV6-1 to TRBJ1-6; TRBD1 matches 7 bases. Germline V CDR1 and CDR2: MNHNS, SASEGT. The CDR3 is 14 amino acids. The V gene end was trimmed by 8 bases and the J gene end by 4 bases; junction bases not matched to a gene: 5. The DNA for the CDR3 is TGTGCCAGCTGGGACAGATTTTATAATTCACCCCTCCACTTT. Translation gives CASWDRFYNSPLHF.

This clone was seen more than once but under ten times. This rearrangement joins TRBV6-5 to TRBJ2-7; 11 bases are a match to TRBD2. The CDR3 sequence is 15 residues long. Germline loops: CDR1 MNHEY, CDR2 SVGAGI. After removal of 6 bases from V and 4 bases from J, the junction contained 8 bases not matched to a gene. The chain's CDR3 is CASRLTSGNGYEQYF. CDR3 coding DNA: TGTGCCAGCAGGCTGACTAGCGGGAATGGTTACGAGCAGTACTTC.

The V call is TRBV2, the J call TRBJ2-1; 12 bases agree with TRBD2. From germline, CDR1 is SNHLY and CDR2 FYNNEI. V was clipped by 6 bases and J by 3 bases; unmatched bases: 3. The CDR3 extends over 15 amino acids. This CDR3 reads CASRWTSGVYNEQFF. The CDR3 DNA follows: TGTGCCAGCAGGTGGACTAGCGGGGTCTACAATGAGCAGTTCTTC.

The chain links TRBV28 to TRBJ1-2; a possible D gene is TRBD1 (5 bases). V dropped 2 bases and J dropped 1 base, with 11 bases sitting between them. Germline V gene lookup returns CDR1 MDHEN and CDR2 SYDVKM. The length of the CDR3 is 15 residues. CDR3 residues: CASSLQGTDNYGYTF. As DNA, the CDR3 is TGTGCCAGCAGTTTACAGGGAACAGATAACTATGGCTACACCTTC.